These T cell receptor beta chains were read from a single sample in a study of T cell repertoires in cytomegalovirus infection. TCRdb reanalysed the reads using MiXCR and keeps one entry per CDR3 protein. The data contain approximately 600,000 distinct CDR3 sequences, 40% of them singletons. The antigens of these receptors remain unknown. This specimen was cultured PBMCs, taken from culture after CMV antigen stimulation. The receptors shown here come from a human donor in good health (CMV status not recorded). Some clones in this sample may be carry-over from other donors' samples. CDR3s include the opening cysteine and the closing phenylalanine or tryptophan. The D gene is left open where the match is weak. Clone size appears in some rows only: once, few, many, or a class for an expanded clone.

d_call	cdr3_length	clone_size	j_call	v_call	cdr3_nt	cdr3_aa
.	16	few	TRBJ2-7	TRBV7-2	TGTGCCAGCAGCCCCACCCTGGGATACTACTCCTACGAGCAGTACTTC	CASSPTLGYYSYEQYF
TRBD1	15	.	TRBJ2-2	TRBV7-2	TGTGCCAGCAGCCCCAGGACAGGGTCGCAGGGGGAGCTGTTTTTT	CASSPRTGSQGELFF
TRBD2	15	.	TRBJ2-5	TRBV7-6	TGTGCCAGCAGCCTCGGACTAGGTTTGGCAGAGACCCAGTACTTC	CASSLGLGLAETQYF
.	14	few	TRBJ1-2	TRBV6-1	TGTGCCAGCAGGAAGCCCCCCGAGAACTATGGCTACACCTTC	CASRKPPENYGYTF
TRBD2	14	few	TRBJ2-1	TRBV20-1	TGCAGTGCTAGAGGTCTAGCGGGTAACAATGAGCAGTTCTTC	CSARGLAGNNEQFF
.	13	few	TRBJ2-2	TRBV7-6	TGTGCCAGCCGCCCTACGGGCCTCGGGGAGCTGTTTTTT	CASRPTGLGELFF
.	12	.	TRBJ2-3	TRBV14	TGTGCCAGCAGCCAACAGGGATTTGCGCAGTATTTT	CASSQQGFAQYF
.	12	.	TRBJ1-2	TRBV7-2	TGTGCCAGCAGCATGAATCTGTATGGCTACACCTTC	CASSMNLYGYTF
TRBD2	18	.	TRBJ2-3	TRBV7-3	TGTGCCAGCAGCTCATCTCGACTAGCGGGAGGTTTAGCAGATACGCAGTATTTT	CASSSSRLAGGLADTQYF
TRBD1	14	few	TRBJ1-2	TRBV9	TGTGCCAGCACCCGGGACAGAGATCTCTATGGCTACACCTTC	CASTRDRDLYGYTF
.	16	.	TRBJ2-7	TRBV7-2	TGTGCCAGCAGCTTAGATAGGGACTTACTTTCCTACGAGCAGTACTTC	CASSLDRDLLSYEQYF
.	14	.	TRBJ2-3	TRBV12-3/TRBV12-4	TGTGCCAGCAGTTTAGAATGGCCGACAGATACGCAGTATTTT	CASSLEWPTDTQYF
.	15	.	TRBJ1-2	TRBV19	TGTGCCAGTAGTAGAGACAGGCCCTCTGCGTATGGCTACACCTTC	CASSRDRPSAYGYTF
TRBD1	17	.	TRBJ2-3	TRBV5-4	TGTGCCAGCAGCGACAGGGAAGGTGGACTCGCGACAGATACGCAGTATTTT	CASSDREGGLATDTQYF
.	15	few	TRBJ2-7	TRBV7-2	TGTGCCAGCAGCTTGGATCGACAGGTGGCCTACGAGCAGTACTTC	CASSLDRQVAYEQYF
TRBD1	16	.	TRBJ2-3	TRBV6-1	TGTGCCAGCAGGGCCCGGGACAGGGGCCCTAGGGTTCTACAGTATTTT	CASRARDRGPRVLQYF
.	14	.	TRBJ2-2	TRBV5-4	TGTGCCAGCAGCTTGGCCGGTCAAACCGGGGAGCTGTTTTTT	CASSLAGQTGELFF
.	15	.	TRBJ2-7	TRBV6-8	TGTGCCAGCAGTGACCAGTCCCTTAATCGGGACGAGCAGTACTTC	CASSDQSLNRDEQYF
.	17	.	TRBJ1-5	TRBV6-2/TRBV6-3	TGTGCCAGCAGTTTTCCACGGGGATATTATAGCAATCAGCCCCAGCATTTT	CASSFPRGYYSNQPQHF
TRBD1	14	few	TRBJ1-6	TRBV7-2	TGTGCCAGCAGCCAGACAGGGAATAATTCACCCCTCCACTTT	CASSQTGNNSPLHF
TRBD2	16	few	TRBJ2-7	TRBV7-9	TGTGCCAGCAGCTTAAGTAGGTTAGCGGGAGTCCACGAGCAGTACTTC	CASSLSRLAGVHEQYF
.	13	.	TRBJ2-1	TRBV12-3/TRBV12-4	TGTGCCAGCAGTTTAAGCCAGACCAATGAGCAGTTCTTC	CASSLSQTNEQFF
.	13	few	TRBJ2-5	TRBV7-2	TGTGCCAGCAGCTTAAACAGCTGGGAGACCCAGTACTTC	CASSLNSWETQYF
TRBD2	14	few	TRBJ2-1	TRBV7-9	TGTGCCAGCAGAGGGAGGGAGGGTTACAATGAGCAGTTCTTC	CASRGREGYNEQFF
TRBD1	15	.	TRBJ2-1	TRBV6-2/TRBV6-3	TGTGCCAGCAGTTACACGGGACAGGCCATCAATGAGCAGTTCTTC	CASSYTGQAINEQFF
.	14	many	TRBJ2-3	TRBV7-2	TGTGCCAGCAGCTTAGAAGGGTACTTTGATACGCAGTATTTT	CASSLEGYFDTQYF
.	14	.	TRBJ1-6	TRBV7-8	TGTGCCAGCAGCTTTAGGGTCTTTAATTCACCCCTCCACTTT	CASSFRVFNSPLHF
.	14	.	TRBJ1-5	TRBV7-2	TGTGCCAGCAGCGCGACCAGAATGGGGCAGCCCCAGCATTTT	CASSATRMGQPQHF
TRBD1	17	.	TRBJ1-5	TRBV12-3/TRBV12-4	TGTGCCAGCAGTGGGGGGGCAGGGGGCGGACGCAATCAGCCCCAGCATTTT	CASSGGAGGGRNQPQHF
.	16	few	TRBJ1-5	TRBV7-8	TGTGCCAGCAGCTCTGCCCGAATGGGGCCTTATCAGCCCCAGCATTTT	CASSSARMGPYQPQHF
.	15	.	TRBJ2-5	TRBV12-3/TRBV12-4	TGTGCCAGCAGCCCTCGGGGGGCTTGGATCGAGACCCAGTACTTC	CASSPRGAWIETQYF
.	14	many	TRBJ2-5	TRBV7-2	TGTGCCAGCAGCTTAGGACCGGTCCAAGAGACCCAGTACTTC	CASSLGPVQETQYF
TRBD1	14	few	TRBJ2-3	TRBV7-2	TGTGCCAGCGGAACGGGACAGGGTCGAGATACGCAGTATTTT	CASGTGQGRDTQYF
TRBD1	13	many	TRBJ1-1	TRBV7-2	TGTGCCAGTAGTACCCAGGGGGGCACTGAAGCTTTCTTT	CASSTQGGTEAFF
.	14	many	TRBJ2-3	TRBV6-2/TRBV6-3	TGTGCCAGCAGCCAAGCTCTAGCAACAGATACGCAGTATTTT	CASSQALATDTQYF
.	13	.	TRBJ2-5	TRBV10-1	TGCGCCAGCAGTGAGAGGATCGGGGAGACCCAGTACTTC	CASSERIGETQYF
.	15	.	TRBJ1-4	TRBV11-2	TGTGCCAGCAGCTTAACCCCTACAGTGTTCGGAAAACTGTTTTTT	CASSLTPTVFGKLFF
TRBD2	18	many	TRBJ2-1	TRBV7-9	TGTGCCAGCAGGTTGACTAGCGGGAGCCACCTCTCCTACAATGAGCAGTTCTTC	CASRLTSGSHLSYNEQFF
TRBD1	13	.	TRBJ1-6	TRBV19	TGTGCCACCTCCCTACAGGGACAGGGGGGCCTCCACTTT	CATSLQGQGGLHF
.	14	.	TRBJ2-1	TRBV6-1	TGTGCCAGCAGGCCCGGGACTGCTTTCCGTGAGCAGTTCTTC	CASRPGTAFREQFF
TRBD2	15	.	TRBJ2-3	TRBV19	TGTGCCAGTAGTGATGATAGCGGGGGGACAGATACGCAGTATTTT	CASSDDSGGTDTQYF